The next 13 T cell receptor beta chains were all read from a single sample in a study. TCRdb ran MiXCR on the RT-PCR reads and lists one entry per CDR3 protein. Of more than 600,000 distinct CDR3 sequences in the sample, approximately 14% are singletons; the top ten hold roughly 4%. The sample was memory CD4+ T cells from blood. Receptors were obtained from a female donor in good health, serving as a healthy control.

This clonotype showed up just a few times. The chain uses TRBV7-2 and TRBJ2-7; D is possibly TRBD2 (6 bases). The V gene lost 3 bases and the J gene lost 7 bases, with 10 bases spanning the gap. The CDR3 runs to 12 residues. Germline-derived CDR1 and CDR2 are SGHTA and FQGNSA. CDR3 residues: CASSFHGREQYF. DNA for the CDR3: TGTGCCAGCAGCTTTCACGGGAGAGAGCAGTACTTC.

The CDR3 DNA is TGCAGTGCTGAGGACAAAACTAACTATGGCTACACCTTC. It translates to CSAEDKTNYGYTF. The genes are TRBV20-1 and TRBJ1-2; perhaps TRBD1 as D (5 bases). The germline V and J ends were trimmed by 5 bases and 0 bases, with 10 bases remaining between them. Germline assignment: CDR1 DFQATT and CDR2 SNEGSKA (reference sequence). The CDR3 totals 13 residues.

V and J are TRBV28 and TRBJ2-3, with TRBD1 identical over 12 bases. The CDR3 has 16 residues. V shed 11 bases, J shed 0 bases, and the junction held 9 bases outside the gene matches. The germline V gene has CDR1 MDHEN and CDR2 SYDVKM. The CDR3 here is CAARGTGGTSTDTQYF. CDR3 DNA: TGTGCCGCCCGAGGGACAGGGGGCACTAGCACAGATACGCAGTATTTT.

In nucleotides, the CDR3 is TGTGCCAGTAGAACAGGAACCAATGAGCAGTTCTTC. This encodes CASRTGTNEQFF. The chain couples TRBV19 to TRBJ2-1; the D gene is possibly TRBD1 (5 bases). This CDR3 is 12 amino acids long. CDR1 and CDR2 (germline): LNHDA, SQIVND (reference sequence). V lost 6 bases to trimming and J lost 6 bases, with 9 bases between them.

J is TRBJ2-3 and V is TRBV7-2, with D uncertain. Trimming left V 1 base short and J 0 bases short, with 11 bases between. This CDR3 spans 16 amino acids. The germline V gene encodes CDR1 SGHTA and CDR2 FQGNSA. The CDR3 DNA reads TGTGCCAGCAGCTTAGAGGGTTCTACTAGCACAGATACGCAGTATTTT. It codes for CASSLEGSTSTDTQYF.

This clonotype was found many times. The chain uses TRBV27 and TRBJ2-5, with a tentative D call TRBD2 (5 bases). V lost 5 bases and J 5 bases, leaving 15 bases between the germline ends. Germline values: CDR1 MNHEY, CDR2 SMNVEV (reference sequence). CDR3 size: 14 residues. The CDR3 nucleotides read TGTGCCAGCAGTCCCTCCATGCGGGCCGAGACCCAGTACTTC. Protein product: CASSPSMRAETQYF.

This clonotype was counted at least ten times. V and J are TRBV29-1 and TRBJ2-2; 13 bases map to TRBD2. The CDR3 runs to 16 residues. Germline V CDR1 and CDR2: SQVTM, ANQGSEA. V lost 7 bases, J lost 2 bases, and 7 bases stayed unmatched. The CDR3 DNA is TGCAGCGCCAGGGGGACTAGCGGGGTCAACACCGGGGAGCTGTTTTTT. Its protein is CSARGTSGVNTGELFF.

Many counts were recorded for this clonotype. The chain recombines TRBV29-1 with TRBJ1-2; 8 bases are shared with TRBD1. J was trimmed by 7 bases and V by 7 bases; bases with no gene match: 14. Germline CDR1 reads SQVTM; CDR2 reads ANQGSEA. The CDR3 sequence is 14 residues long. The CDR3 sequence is CSASPPQGAGGYTF. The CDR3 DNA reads TGCAGCGCCTCCCCACCGCAGGGGGCAGGTGGCTACACCTTC.

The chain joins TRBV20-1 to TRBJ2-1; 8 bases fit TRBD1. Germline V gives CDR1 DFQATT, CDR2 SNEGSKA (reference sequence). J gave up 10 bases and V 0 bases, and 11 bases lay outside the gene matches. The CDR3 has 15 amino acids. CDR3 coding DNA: TGCAGTGCTAGAGATAACAGGGGGTGGACCGGGGAGCAGTTCTTC. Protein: CSARDNRGWTGEQFF.

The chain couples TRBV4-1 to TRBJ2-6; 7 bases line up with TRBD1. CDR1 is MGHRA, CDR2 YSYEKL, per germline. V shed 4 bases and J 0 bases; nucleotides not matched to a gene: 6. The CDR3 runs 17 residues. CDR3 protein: CASSRGQDGSGANVLTF. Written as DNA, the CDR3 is TGCGCCAGCAGCCGCGGACAGGACGGCTCTGGGGCCAACGTCCTGACTTTC.

CDR3 in DNA: TGCAGTGCTAGAGCGCCAGTAATCACTGAAGCTTTCTTT. Residues: CSARAPVITEAFF. The gene calls are TRBV20-1 and TRBJ1-1; no reliable D call. Trimming took 1 base from V and 4 from J, leaving 10 bases between them. Germline V gene sequence: CDR1 DFQATT, CDR2 SNEGSKA (reference sequence). The CDR3 is 13 amino acids.

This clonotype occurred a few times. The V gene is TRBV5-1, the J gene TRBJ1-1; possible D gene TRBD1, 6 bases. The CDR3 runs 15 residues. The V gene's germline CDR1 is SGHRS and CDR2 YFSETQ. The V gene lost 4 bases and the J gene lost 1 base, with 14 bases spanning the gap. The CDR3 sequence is CASSRILQGNTEAFF. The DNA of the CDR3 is TGCGCCAGCAGCCGAATACTACAGGGGAACACTGAAGCTTTCTTT.

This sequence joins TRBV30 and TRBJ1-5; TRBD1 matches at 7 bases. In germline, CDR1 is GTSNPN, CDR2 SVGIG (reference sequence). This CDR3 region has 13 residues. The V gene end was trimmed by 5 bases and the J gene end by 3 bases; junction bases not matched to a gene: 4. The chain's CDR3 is CAWAQGNNQPQHF. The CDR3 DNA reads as TGTGCCTGGGCACAGGGGAACAATCAGCCCCAGCATTTT.